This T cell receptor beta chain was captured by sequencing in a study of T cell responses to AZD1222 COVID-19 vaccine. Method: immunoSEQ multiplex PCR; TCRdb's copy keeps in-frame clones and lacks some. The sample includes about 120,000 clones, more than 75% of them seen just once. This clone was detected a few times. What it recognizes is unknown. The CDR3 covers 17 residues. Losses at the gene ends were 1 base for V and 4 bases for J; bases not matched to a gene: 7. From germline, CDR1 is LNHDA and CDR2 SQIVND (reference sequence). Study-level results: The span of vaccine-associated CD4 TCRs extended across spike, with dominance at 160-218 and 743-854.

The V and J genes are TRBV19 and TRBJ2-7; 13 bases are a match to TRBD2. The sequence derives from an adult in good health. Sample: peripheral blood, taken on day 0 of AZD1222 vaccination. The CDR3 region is CASSIARTSGSLYEQYF. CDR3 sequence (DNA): TGTGCCAGTAGTATAGCCCGGACTAGCGGGAGCTTATACGAGCAGTACTTC. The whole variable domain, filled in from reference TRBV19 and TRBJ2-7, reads DGGITQSPKYLFRKEGQNVTLSCEQNLNHDAMYWYRQDPGQGLRLIYYSQIVNDFQKGDIAEGYSVSREKKESFPLTVTSAQKNPTAFYLCASSIARTSGSLYEQYFGPGTRLTVT.